The present T cell receptor (beta chain) was sequenced within a study of T cell responses to AZD1222 COVID-19 vaccine. Background on the study: Pooling covered second doses at about 4 or about 12 weeks. Study-wide results and limits: Donors were largely white British and mainly female; clonal diversity was possibly underestimated. Without day 14 samples, only post-peak T cell repertoires were studied.

The V end lost 4 bases, the J end lost 2 bases, and 9 bases lay between the germline ends. This CDR3 has 13 amino acids. Germline CDR1 and CDR2: MGHDK and SYGVNS. Using immunoSEQ multiplex PCR, the repertoire was profiled, and TCRdb retains in-frame clones only, with some absent. The repertoire holds roughly 110,000 clones, with 70% to 90% as singletons. On this clone itself: Its target is unknown.

This TCR was sampled from an adult in good health. The rearrangement links TRBV25-1 to TRBJ2-7, with a weak D call TRBD2 (5 bases). The material sequenced was peripheral blood, taken on day 0 of AZD1222 vaccination. The DNA of the CDR3 is TGTGCCAGCAGTGGAGGGTCTCCCTACGAGCAGTACTTC. It translates to CASSGGSPYEQYF.